This is a list of T cell receptor beta chains from one sample in a study of blood T cells in healthy people across ages. TCRdb redid the calling of the 5' RACE reads with MiXCR, one entry per CDR3 protein. This table holds some 1.6 million distinct CDR3 sequences, around 36% found once. What was sequenced was blood. The origin of the receptors is a woman younger than 45 in good health. CDR3s include the opening cysteine and the closing phenylalanine or tryptophan. D genes are given only for firm matches. The size of a clone is reported for some rows only, either as once, few or many, or as a class for expanded clones.

size: -
J: TRBJ2-5
V: TRBV5-1
length: 13
D: -
CDR3: CASRPGVEETQYF
DNA: TGCGCCAGCAGACCGGGGGTTGAAGAGACCCAGTACTTC

size: -
J: TRBJ2-5
V: TRBV4-1
length: 15
D: -
CDR3: CASSQDQEGRETQYF
DNA: TGCGCCAGCAGCCAAGATCAAGAGGGGCGAGAGACCCAGTACTTC

size: few
J: TRBJ2-3
V: TRBV29-1
length: 13
D: -
CDR3: CTPPGRSTDTQYF
DNA: TGCACCCCCCCTGGTCGTAGCACAGATACGCAGTATTTT

size: -
J: TRBJ2-1
V: TRBV7-8
length: 17
D: TRBD1
CDR3: CASSYSSLGTAYNEQFF
DNA: TGTGCCAGCAGCTACTCCTCCCTCGGGACAGCCTACAATGAGCAGTTCTTC

size: -
J: TRBJ2-7
V: TRBV5-1
length: 12
D: TRBD1
CDR3: CANSQQGYEQYF
DNA: TGCGCCAACAGCCAACAGGGGTACGAGCAGTACTTC

size: once
J: TRBJ2-7
V: TRBV3-1
length: 11
D: -
CDR3: CASSRGLGQYF
DNA: TGTGCCAGCAGCAGGGGACTGGGGCAGTACTTC

size: -
J: TRBJ2-1
V: TRBV5-1
length: 18
D: TRBD2
CDR3: CASSLGLSGSVSYNEQFF
DNA: TGCGCCAGCAGCTTGGGCCTCAGCGGGAGTGTCTCCTACAATGAGCAGTTCTTC

size: -
J: TRBJ2-7
V: TRBV28
length: 14
D: -
CDR3: CASSPERRPYEQYF
DNA: TGTGCCAGCAGTCCGGAGCGCAGGCCCTACGAGCAGTACTTC

size: few
J: TRBJ1-2
V: TRBV5-6
length: 13
D: -
CDR3: CASSLFQGDGYTF
DNA: TGTGCCAGCAGCTTGTTCCAGGGTGATGGCTACACCTTC

size: many
J: TRBJ2-6
V: TRBV29-1
length: 13
D: -
CDR3: CSVPDSGANVLTF
DNA: TGCAGCGTTCCAGACTCTGGGGCCAACGTCCTGACTTTC

size: -
J: TRBJ2-1
V: TRBV11-2
length: 18
D: -
CDR3: CASSFHLAGAKFFDEQFF
DNA: TGTGCCAGCAGCTTCCATCTCGCGGGGGCGAAGTTTTTTGATGAGCAGTTCTTC

size: few
J: TRBJ2-3
V: TRBV9
length: 15
D: -
CDR3: CASSVEEGHTDTQYF
DNA: TGTGCCAGCAGCGTAGAAGAGGGGCATACAGATACGCAGTATTTT

size: -
J: TRBJ2-5
V: TRBV13
length: 15
D: -
CDR3: CASSLGRSSIQTQYF
DNA: TGTGCCAGCAGCTTAGGCCGCAGTAGCATCCAGACCCAGTACTTC

size: few
J: TRBJ1-1
V: TRBV5-1
length: 16
D: -
CDR3: CASSLAGSRRNTEAFF
DNA: TGCGCCAGCAGCTTGGCCGGAAGCAGGCGGAACACTGAAGCTTTCTTT